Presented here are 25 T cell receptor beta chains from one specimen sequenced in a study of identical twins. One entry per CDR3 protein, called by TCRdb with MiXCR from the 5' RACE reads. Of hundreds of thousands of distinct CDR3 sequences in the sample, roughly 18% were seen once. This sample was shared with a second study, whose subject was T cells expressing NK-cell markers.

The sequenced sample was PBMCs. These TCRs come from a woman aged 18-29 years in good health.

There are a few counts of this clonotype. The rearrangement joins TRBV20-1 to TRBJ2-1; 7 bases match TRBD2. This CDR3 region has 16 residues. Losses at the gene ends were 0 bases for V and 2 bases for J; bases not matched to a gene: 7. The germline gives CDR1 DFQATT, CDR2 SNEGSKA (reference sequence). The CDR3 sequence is CSARDGGAGTYNEQFF. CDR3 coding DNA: TGCAGTGCTAGAGATGGGGGAGCGGGGACCTACAATGAGCAGTTCTTC.

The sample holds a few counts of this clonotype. In DNA form, the CDR3 reads TGTGCCAGCAGCCCAACGGTGTCTAAGGTCGCTTTCTTT. It is translated as CASSPTVSKVAFF. The chain couples TRBV3-1 to TRBJ1-1; D is uncertain. Germline assignment: CDR1 LGHDT and CDR2 YNNKEL (reference sequence). The CDR3 is made up of 13 amino acids. The V and J ends lost 4 bases and 11 bases respectively, with 17 bases between them.

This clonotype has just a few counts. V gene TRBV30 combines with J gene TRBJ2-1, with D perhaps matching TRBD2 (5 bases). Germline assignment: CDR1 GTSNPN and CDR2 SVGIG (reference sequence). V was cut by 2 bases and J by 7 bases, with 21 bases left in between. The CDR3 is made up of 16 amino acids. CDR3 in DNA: TGTGCCTGGAGTCCCTTTTGGGGAGCCAACGGAAATGAGCAGTTCTTC. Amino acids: CAWSPFWGANGNEQFF.

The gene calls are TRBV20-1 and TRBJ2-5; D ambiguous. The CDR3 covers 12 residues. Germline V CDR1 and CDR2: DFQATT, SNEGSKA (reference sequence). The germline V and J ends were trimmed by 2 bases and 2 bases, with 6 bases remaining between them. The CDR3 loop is CSARLGQETQYF. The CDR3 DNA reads TGCAGTGCTAGACTGGGGCAAGAGACCCAGTACTTC.

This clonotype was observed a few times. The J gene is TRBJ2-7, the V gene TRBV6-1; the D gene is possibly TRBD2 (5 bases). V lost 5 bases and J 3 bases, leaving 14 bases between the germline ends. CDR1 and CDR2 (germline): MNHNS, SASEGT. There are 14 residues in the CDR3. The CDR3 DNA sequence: TGTGCCAGCAGTCATCGGACTGGAAACTACGAGCAGTACTTC. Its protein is CASSHRTGNYEQYF.

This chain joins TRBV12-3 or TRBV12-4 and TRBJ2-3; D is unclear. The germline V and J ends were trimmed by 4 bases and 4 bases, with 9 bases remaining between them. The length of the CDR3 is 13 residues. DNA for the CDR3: TGTGCCAGCAGTTCGAGGTCCTCAGATACGCAGTATTTT. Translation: CASSSRSSDTQYF.

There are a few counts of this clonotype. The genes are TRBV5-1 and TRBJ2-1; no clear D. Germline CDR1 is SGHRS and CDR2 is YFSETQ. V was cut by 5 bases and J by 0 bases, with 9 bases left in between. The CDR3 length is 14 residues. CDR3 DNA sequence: TGCGCCAGCAGAGATACCAGCTCCTACAATGAGCAGTTCTTC. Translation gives CASRDTSSYNEQFF.

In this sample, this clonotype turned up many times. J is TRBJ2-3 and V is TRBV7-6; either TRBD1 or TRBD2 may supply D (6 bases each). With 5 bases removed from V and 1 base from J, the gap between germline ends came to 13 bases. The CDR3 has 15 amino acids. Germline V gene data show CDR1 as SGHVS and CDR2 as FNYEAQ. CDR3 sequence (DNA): TGTGCCAGCAGCGACCGGGGGCTACGCACAGATACGCAGTATTTT. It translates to CASSDRGLRTDTQYF. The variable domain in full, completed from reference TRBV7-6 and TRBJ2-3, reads GAGVSQSPRYKVTKRGQDVALRCDPISGHVSLYWYRQALGQGPEFLTYFNYEAQQDKSGLPNDRFSAERPEGSISTLTIQRTEQRDSAMYRCASSDRGLRTDTQYFGPGTRLTVL.

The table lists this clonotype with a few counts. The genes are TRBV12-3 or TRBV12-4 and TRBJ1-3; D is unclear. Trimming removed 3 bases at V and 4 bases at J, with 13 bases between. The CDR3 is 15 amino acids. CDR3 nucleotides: TGTGCCAGCAGTTTCGCAGTAAGAGGGGGAAACACCATATATTTT. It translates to CASSFAVRGGNTIYF.

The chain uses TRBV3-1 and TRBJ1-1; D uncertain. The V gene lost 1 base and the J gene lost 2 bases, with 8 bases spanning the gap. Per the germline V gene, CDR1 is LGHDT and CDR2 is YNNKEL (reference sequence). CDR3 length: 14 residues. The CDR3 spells CASSQGSRNTEAFF. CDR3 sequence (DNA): TGTGCCAGCAGCCAAGGGTCCCGAAACACTGAAGCTTTCTTT.

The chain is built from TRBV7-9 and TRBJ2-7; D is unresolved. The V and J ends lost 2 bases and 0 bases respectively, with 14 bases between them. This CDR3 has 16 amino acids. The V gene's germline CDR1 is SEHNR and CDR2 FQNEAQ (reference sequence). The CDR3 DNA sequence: TGTGCCAGCAGCTTAATATCGGGCTTGAGCTCCTACGAGCAGTACTTC. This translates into CASSLISGLSSYEQYF.

As DNA, the CDR3 is TGTGCCAGCAAAGCTGAGACAGGGTCTTACTATGGCTACACCTTC. Translation: CASKAETGSYYGYTF. This sequence joins TRBV6-1 and TRBJ1-2; TRBD1 matches 7 bases. J lost 3 bases, V lost 7 bases, and 11 bases had no gene match. The CDR3 sequence is 15 residues long. Per germline, CDR1 MNHNS and CDR2 SASEGT.

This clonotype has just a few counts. The CDR3 region has the DNA TGCGCCAGCAGCCAAGAGAGGGGCGGAAGCTCCTACAATGAGCAGTTCTTC. Translated: CASSQERGGSSYNEQFF. V and J are TRBV4-3 and TRBJ2-1, with D perhaps matching TRBD1 or TRBD2 (5 bases each). The CDR3 sequence is 17 residues long. CDR1 is LGHNA and CDR2 is YSLEER in the germline V gene. V was clipped by 0 bases and J by 0 bases, with 12 bases between them.

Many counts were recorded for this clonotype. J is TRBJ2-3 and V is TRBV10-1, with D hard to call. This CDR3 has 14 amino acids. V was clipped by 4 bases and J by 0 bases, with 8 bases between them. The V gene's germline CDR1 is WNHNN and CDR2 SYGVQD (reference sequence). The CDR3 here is CASSVTSSTDTQYF. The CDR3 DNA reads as TGCGCCAGCAGTGTAACCTCTAGCACAGATACGCAGTATTTT.

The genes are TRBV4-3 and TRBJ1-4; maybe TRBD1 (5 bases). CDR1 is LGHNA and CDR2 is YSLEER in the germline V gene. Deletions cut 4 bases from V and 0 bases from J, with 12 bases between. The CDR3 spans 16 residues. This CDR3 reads CASSLGTGTTNEKLFF. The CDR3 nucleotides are TGCGCCAGCAGCCTAGGTACAGGAACAACTAATGAAAAACTGTTTTTT.

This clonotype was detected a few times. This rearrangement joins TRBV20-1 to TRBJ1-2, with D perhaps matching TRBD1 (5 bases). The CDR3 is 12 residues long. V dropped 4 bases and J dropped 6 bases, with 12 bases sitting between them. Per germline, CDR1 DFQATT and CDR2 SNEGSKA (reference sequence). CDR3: CSAMAGSNGYTF. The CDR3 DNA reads TGCAGTGCTATGGCAGGGAGCAATGGCTACACCTTC.

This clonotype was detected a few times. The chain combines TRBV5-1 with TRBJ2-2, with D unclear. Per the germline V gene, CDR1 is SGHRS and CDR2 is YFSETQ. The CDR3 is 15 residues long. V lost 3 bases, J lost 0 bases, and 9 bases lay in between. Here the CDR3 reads CASSSTNANTGELFF. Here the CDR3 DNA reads TGCGCCAGCAGCTCGACAAATGCGAACACCGGGGAGCTGTTTTTT.

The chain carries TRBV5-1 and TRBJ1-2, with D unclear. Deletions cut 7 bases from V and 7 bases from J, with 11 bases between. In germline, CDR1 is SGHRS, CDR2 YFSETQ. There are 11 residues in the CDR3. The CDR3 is CASFDTVGYTF. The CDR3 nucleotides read TGCGCCAGCTTCGATACAGTTGGCTACACCTTC.

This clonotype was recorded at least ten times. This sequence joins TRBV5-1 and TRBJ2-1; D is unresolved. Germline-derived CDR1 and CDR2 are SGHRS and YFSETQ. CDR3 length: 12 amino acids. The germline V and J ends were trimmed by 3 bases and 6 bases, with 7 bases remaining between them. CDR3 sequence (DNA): TGCGCCAGCAGCTCTCCTAGCAATGAGCAGTTCTTC. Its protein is CASSSPSNEQFF.

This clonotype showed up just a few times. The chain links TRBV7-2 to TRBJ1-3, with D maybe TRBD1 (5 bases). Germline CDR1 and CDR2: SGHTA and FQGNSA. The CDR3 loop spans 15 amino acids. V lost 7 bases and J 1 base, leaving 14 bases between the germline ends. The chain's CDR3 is CASNSVGGSGNTIYF. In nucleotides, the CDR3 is TGTGCCAGCAATAGTGTTGGGGGGTCTGGAAACACCATATATTTT.

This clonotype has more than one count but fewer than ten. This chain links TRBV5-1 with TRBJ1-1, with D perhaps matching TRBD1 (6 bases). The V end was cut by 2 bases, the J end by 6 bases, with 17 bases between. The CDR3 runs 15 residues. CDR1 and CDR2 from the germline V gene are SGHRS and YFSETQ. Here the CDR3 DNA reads TGCGCCAGCAGCTTCCGGGACACCGGAGAGGCTGAAGCTTTCTTT. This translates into CASSFRDTGEAEAFF.

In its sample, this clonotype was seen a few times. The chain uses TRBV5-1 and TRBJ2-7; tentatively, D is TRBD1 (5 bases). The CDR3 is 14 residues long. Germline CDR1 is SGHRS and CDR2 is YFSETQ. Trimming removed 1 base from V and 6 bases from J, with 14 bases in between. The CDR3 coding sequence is TGCGCCAGCAGCTTGATCCAGGGATCTCGCGAGCAGTACTTC. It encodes CASSLIQGSREQYF. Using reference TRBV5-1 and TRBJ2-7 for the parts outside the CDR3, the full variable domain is KAGVTQTPRYLIKTRGQQVTLSCSPISGHRSVSWYQQTPGQGLQFLFEYFSETQRNKGNFPGRFSGRQFSNSRSEMNVSTLELGDSALYLCASSLIQGSREQYFGPGTRLTVT.

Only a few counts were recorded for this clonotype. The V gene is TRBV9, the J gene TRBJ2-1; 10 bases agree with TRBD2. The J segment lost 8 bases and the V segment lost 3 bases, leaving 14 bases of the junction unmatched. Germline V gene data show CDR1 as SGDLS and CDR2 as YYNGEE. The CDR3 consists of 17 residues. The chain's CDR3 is CASSGGGPSGSVDEQFF. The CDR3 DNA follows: TGTGCCAGCAGCGGAGGGGGGCCTAGCGGGAGCGTGGATGAGCAGTTCTTC. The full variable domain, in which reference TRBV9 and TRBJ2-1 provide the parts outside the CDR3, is DSGVTQTPKHLITATGQRVTLRCSPRSGDLSVYWYQQSLDQGLQFLIQYYNGEERAKGNILERFSAQQFPDLHSELNLSSLELGDSALYFCASSGGGPSGSVDEQFFGPGTRLTVL.

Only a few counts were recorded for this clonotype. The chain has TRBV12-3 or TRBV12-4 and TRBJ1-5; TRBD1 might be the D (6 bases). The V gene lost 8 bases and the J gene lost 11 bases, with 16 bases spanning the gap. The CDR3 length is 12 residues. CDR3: CASGHGGLSQHF. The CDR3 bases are TGTGCCAGCGGACATGGGGGCCTGTCCCAGCATTTT.

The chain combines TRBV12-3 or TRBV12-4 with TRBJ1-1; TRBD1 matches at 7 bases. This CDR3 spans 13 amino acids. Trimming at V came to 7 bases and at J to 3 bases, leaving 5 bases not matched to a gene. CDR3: CASTRGQHTEAFF. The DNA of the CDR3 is TGTGCCAGCACCAGGGGACAGCACACTGAAGCTTTCTTT.